The sequence of this T cell receptor beta chain was determined in a study of blood T cells in healthy people across ages. A J-beta primer mix and a sample-barcoded 5' primer were used in a second PCR of roughly 7 to 12 cycles. TCRdb passed the 5' RACE reads through MiXCR, listing each CDR3 protein once. The table shows approximately 730,000 distinct CDR3 sequences, with roughly 50% occurring only once. In regard to this clonotype: The target antigen is unknown.

Per germline, CDR1 ENHRY and CDR2 SYGVKD. The length of the CDR3 is 15 residues. V lost 11 bases and J lost 1, with 18 bases in between. Study findings and constraints: Versus aged donors, long-lived donors had higher diversity and more naive CD4+ cells.

The TCR sequence derives from a man older than 75 in good health. Sequencing used blood. J is TRBJ1-5 and V is TRBV10-3; D perhaps matches TRBD1 (5 bases). In DNA form, the CDR3 reads TGTGCCTCACGGGACCGGGACCGAAGCAATCAGCCCCAGCATTTT. Translated: CASRDRDRSNQPQHF.